The 28 T cell receptor beta chains in this list originate from one sample, sequenced in a study of post-analysis software for immune sequencing data. Findings of the study overall: Patients had higher frequencies than controls of five TRBV segments, including TRBV5-6, TRBV5-1 and TRBV20-1.

The antigens for these receptors are not known. TCR beta libraries were prepared from cDNA with unique molecular identifiers. TCRdb re-called the PCR reads with MiXCR, one entry per CDR3 protein. This table holds under 200,000 distinct CDR3 sequences, around 29% found once. Sequenced material: blood. These receptors were obtained from a girl aged 2 to 17 with multiple sclerosis.

This clonotype has a single count. The rearrangement uses TRBV5-1 and TRBJ2-5; no firm D call. Germline CDR1 SGHRS, CDR2 YFSETQ. This CDR3 is 13 amino acids long. V lost 4 bases and J lost 5, with 12 bases in between. The CDR3 bases are TGCGCCAGCAGCCCGAGCTGGACCGAGACCCAGTACTTC. Translating it yields CASSPSWTETQYF.

Remarks on this clonotype: This is likely a read error, given that the CDR3 carries no conserved phenylalanine or tryptophan at its end. The chain is built from TRBV20-1 and TRBJ1-1; tentatively, D is TRBD1 (6 bases). From germline, CDR1 is DFQATT and CDR2 SNEGSKA (reference sequence). The CDR3 runs to 13 residues. Trimming removed 6 bases from V and 4 bases from J, with 15 bases in between. CDR3: CSATEGVSTEAFC. CDR3 coding DNA: TGCAGTGCCACAGAGGGGGTTAGCACTGAAGCTTTCTGT.

This clonotype was counted a single time. V and J are TRBV30 and TRBJ1-5, with 7 bases matching TRBD1. The CDR3 covers 15 residues. Germline V CDR1 and CDR2: GTSNPN, SVGIG (reference sequence). The V segment lost 5 bases and the J segment 0 bases; nucleotides outside the gene matches: 7. CDR3 protein: CAWSRGEYSNQPQHF. The DNA for the CDR3 is TGTGCCTGGTCCAGGGGGGAGTATAGCAATCAGCCCCAGCATTTT.

This clonotype was seen repeatedly, ten times or more. At one end the junction does not follow the germline gene, possibly because of a read error. The chain links TRBV7-7 to TRBJ2-5, with 8 bases fitting TRBD1. The CDR3 covers 13 residues. The germline V gene encodes CDR1 SSHAT and CDR2 FNYEAQ (reference sequence). CDR3 protein: CASSRQGIETQYF. The CDR3 coding sequence is TGTGCTAGCAGCCGACAGGGGATTGAGACCCAGTACTTC.

A word on this clonotype: One junction end does not reproduce the germline sequence, and a read error may be involved. V gene TRBV5-5 combines with J gene TRBJ2-1; D is unresolved. Germline CDR1 SGHKS, CDR2 YYEKEE (reference sequence). The CDR3 totals 16 residues. CDR3 amino acids: CVSSLLRQRSYNEQFF. CDR3 nucleotide sequence: TGTGTCAGCAGCTTGTTACGGCAGAGATCCTACAATGAGCAGTTCTTC.

A word on this clonotype: This may stem from a read error, because a much larger clone lies one nucleotide away. The chain uses TRBV6-5 and TRBJ2-1; 9 nucleotides match TRBD1. The germline gives CDR1 MNHEY, CDR2 SVGAGI. The length of the CDR3 is 13 residues. Trimming cost V 6 bases and J 13 bases; bases outside gene matches: 10. The CDR3 reads CASRRDREETQFF. CDR3 DNA: TGTGCCAGCAGGAGGGACAGGGAGGAGACCCAGTTCTTC.

This clonotype was picked up a small number of times. The chain uses TRBV6-5 and TRBJ1-4; D might be TRBD1 (6 bases). The CDR3 extends over 14 amino acids. V lost 4 bases to trimming and J lost 6 bases, with 12 bases between them. CDR1 is MNHEY, CDR2 SVGAGI, per germline. The CDR3 DNA follows: TGTGCCAGCAGTTGGACAGCAGAGGATGAAAAACTGTTTTTT. It encodes CASSWTAEDEKLFF.

This clonotype was counted only a few times. The chain joins TRBV20-1 to TRBJ2-7; tentatively, D is TRBD2 (6 bases). This CDR3 contains 13 residues. From germline, CDR1 is DFQATT and CDR2 SNEGSKA (reference sequence). V lost 3 bases and J 3 bases, leaving 12 bases between the germline ends. The CDR3 DNA reads as TGCAGTGCTAGTCCCGGGAGTTTCTACGAGCAGTACTTC. It specifies CSASPGSFYEQYF.

This rearrangement joins TRBV3-1 to TRBJ2-1; 7 nucleotides agree with TRBD2. The CDR3 contains 14 residues. The V gene's germline CDR1 is LGHDT and CDR2 YNNKEL (reference sequence). Trimming cost V 0 bases and J 10 bases; bases outside gene matches: 6. The CDR3 sequence: CASSQDGGVGEQFF. The CDR3 DNA reads TGTGCCAGCAGCCAAGATGGGGGGGTTGGAGAGCAGTTCTTC.

With regard to this clonotype: One end of the junction is discordant with germline, which a read error may explain. The rearrangement uses TRBV9 and TRBJ2-3; D tentatively fits TRBD1 or TRBD2 (5 bases each). This CDR3 contains 15 residues. Germline V gene lookup returns CDR1 SGDLS and CDR2 YYNGEE. As DNA, the CDR3 is TGTGCCAACAGCGTAGGTGGGGACGGCACAGATACGCAGTATTTT. Its translation: CANSVGGDGTDTQYF.

In its sample, this clonotype was seen a few times. The rearrangement links TRBV2 to TRBJ2-1; 10 bases agree with TRBD2. V lost 8 bases, J lost 7 bases, and 11 bases stayed unmatched. The CDR3 sequence is 15 residues long. Germline V gene sequence: CDR1 SNHLY, CDR2 FYNNEI. CDR3 amino acids: CASRTGLAGENEQFF. In DNA form, the CDR3 reads TGTGCCAGCCGTACCGGGCTAGCGGGAGAGAATGAGCAGTTCTTC.

This clonotype was seen repeatedly, ten times or more. CDR3 sequence (DNA): TGCGCCAGCAGCTTGGCCGCGACTAGCGAGGCGGTAGAGACCCAGTACTTC. It translates to CASSLAATSEAVETQYF. The chain joins TRBV5-1 to TRBJ2-5; 8 nucleotides match TRBD2. The CDR3 sequence is 17 residues long. The germline gives CDR1 SGHRS, CDR2 YFSETQ. V shed 0 bases, J shed 4 bases, and the junction held 11 bases outside the gene matches.

With respect to this clonotype: This sequence may be a read error, since a much larger clone differs from it by one base. The chain employs TRBV4-1 and TRBJ1-5; 12 bases match TRBD1. Looked up from germline, CDR1 is MGHRA and CDR2 is YSYEKL. This CDR3 has 17 amino acids. V lost 8 bases to trimming and J lost 7 bases; unmatched junction nucleotides: 15. CDR3 in amino acids: CASGPTGDRGPRQPQHF. DNA of the CDR3: TGCGCCAGCGGCCCAACCGGGGACAGGGGGCCTCGACAGCCCCAGCATTTT.

This clonotype was detected ten times or more. V is TRBV29-1 and J is TRBJ1-4; maybe TRBD1 (6 bases). This CDR3 has 14 residues. Per the germline V gene, CDR1 is SQVTM and CDR2 is ANQGSEA. The ends were cut back, 5 bases at V and 0 bases at J, with 10 bases in the middle. The CDR3 DNA is TGCAGCGTTAAGGACAGAGCAACTAATGAAAAACTGTTTTTT. Translated: CSVKDRATNEKLFF.

In this sample, this clonotype turned up many times. V usage is TRBV7-3 and J usage is TRBJ2-3, with D tentatively TRBD1 or TRBD2 (5 bases each). The CDR3 extends over 15 amino acids. Looked up from germline, CDR1 is SGHTA and CDR2 is FQGTGA. V was trimmed by 1 base and J by 4 bases, leaving 12 bases between them. CDR3 DNA: TGTGCCAGCAGCTTAATGGGGGTTGTGGCAGATACGCAGTATTTT. As protein: CASSLMGVVADTQYF.

Turning to this clonotype: A much larger clone lies one base from this, so it may be a read error. The J gene is TRBJ2-7, the V gene TRBV10-3; 9 positions agree with TRBD1. The CDR3 is made up of 15 amino acids. Germline-derived CDR1 and CDR2 are ENHRY and SYGVKD. This CDR3 reads CAISGKTGGDYVQYF. CDR3 nucleotide sequence: TGTGCCATCAGTGGGAAGACAGGGGGGGACTACGTGCAGTACTTC.

The rearrangement uses TRBV29-1 and TRBJ2-4; no definite D call. The J call may not be correct, given that the DNA end is closer to TRBJ2-5. Looked up from germline, CDR1 is SQVTM and CDR2 is ANQGSEA. The CDR3 is 13 residues long. The CDR3: CSVADSGWETQYF. CDR3 bases: TGCAGCGTTGCCGACTCCGGGTGGGAGACCCAGTACTTC.

This clonotype was counted ten times or more. This chain uses TRBV5-6 with TRBJ2-7, with 11 bases fitting TRBD2. CDR3 length: 13 residues. V was clipped by 3 bases and J by 10 bases; unmatched bases: 6. CDR1 is SGHDT and CDR2 is YYEEEE in the germline V gene. CDR3 protein: CASSSLTSGIQYF. The DNA of the CDR3 is TGTGCCAGCAGCTCCTTGACTAGCGGGATCCAGTACTTC.

This clonotype occurred many times. The V gene is TRBV29-1, the J gene TRBJ2-3; a weak D match, TRBD2 (5 bases). Germline CDR1 and CDR2: SQVTM and ANQGSEA. CDR3 length equals 15 residues. The V end was cut by 0 bases, the J end by 2 bases, with 12 bases between. CDR3 nucleotide sequence: TGCAGCGTTGAAGATGTGGGAGAGACCACAGATACGCAGTATTTT. Its translation: CSVEDVGETTDTQYF.

Concerning this clonotype: This may be a read error: a much more frequent sequence differs by one nucleotide. The chain joins TRBV28 to TRBJ2-3; the match to TRBD1 covers 10 bases. With V trimmed by 6 bases and J by 3 bases, 6 bases remained unmatched. Germline V CDR1 and CDR2: MDHEN, SYDVKM. CDR3 size: 15 residues. CDR3 amino acids: CASRGQGTGTDTQYF. The CDR3, as DNA: TGTGCCAGCAGGGGACAGGGGACAGGAACAGATACGCAGTATTTT. Drawing the rest from reference TRBV28 and TRBJ2-3, the complete variable domain is DVKVTQSSRYLVKRTGEKVFLECVQDMDHENMFWYRQDPGLGLRLIYFSYDVKMKEKGDIPEGYSVSREKKERFSLILESASTNQTSMYLCASRGQGTGTDTQYFGPGTRLTVL.

This clonotype was observed at least ten times. The rearrangement uses TRBV3-1 and TRBJ2-5, with D perhaps matching TRBD2 (6 bases). The CDR3 consists of 16 residues. Trimming took off 2 bases at V and 2 bases at J, with 15 bases between the two ends. The germline gives CDR1 LGHDT, CDR2 YNNKEL (reference sequence). This CDR3 reads CASSQRKSGSQETQYF. For the CDR3, the DNA is TGTGCCAGCAGCCAACGGAAGTCCGGGAGTCAAGAGACCCAGTACTTC.

This rearrangement joins TRBV3-1 to TRBJ2-3, with 8 positions matching TRBD2. J gave up 8 bases and V 4 bases, and 14 bases lay outside the gene matches. The CDR3 is 16 amino acids. Germline V gene sequence: CDR1 LGHDT, CDR2 YNNKEL (reference sequence). The CDR3 reads CASSPRRGGPLGTQYF. DNA of the CDR3: TGTGCCAGCAGCCCCCGCCGGGGGGGGCCCTTGGGTACGCAGTATTTT.

V is TRBV18 and J is TRBJ1-2, with D unresolved. The CDR3 sequence is 13 residues long. V lost 2 bases and J 6 bases, leaving 10 bases between the germline ends. The V gene's germline CDR1 is KGHSH and CDR2 LQKENI. In nucleotides, the CDR3 is TGTGCCAGCTCACCAGTGGAAATGAATGGCTACACCTTC. Its protein product is CASSPVEMNGYTF.

Only a few counts were recorded for this clonotype. This rearrangement joins TRBV28 to TRBJ1-4; 8 bases are shared with TRBD1. The germline V gene encodes CDR1 MDHEN and CDR2 SYDVKM. This CDR3 has 16 residues. The J segment lost 3 bases and the V segment lost 6 bases, leaving 9 bases of the junction unmatched. As DNA, the CDR3 is TGTGCCAGCAGAGAAACCAGGGGGCTAGCTAATGAAAAACTGTTTTTT. Translated, it gives CASRETRGLANEKLFF.

A few counts support this clonotype. This may come from a read error, since a much larger clone is one base off. CDR3 bases: TGTACCATCAGTGAACGACAGTCCTACAATGAGCAGTTCTTC. This gives the protein CTISERQSYNEQFF. V usage is TRBV10-3 and J usage is TRBJ2-1; the D gene is possibly TRBD1 (5 bases). The CDR3 totals 14 residues. CDR1 and CDR2 from the germline V gene are ENHRY and SYGVKD.

The V and J genes are TRBV3-1 and TRBJ1-2, with TRBD1 identical over 12 bases. Germline trimming cut 0 bases from V and 7 bases from J; bases unmatched to any gene: 9. CDR3 length: 17 residues. Germline assignment: CDR1 LGHDT and CDR2 YNNKEL (reference sequence). In nucleotides, the CDR3 is TGTGCCAGCAGCCAAGAGCCTGGGACAGGGGGCGCGTCTGGCTACACCTTC. Residues: CASSQEPGTGGASGYTF.

About this clonotype: This may be a read error, as it is one base from a much larger clone. The V gene is TRBV29-1, the J gene TRBJ2-7; no definite D call. CDR1 and CDR2 from the germline V gene are SQVTM and ANQGSEA. This CDR3 is built from 13 residues. V lost 3 bases and J lost 7, with 16 bases in between. The CDR3 loop reads CSVDPATTNEQYF. DNA for the CDR3: TGCAGCGTTGACCCGGCCACTACAAATGAGCAGTACTTC.

This clonotype was seen ten or more times. The J gene is TRBJ2-3, the V gene TRBV29-1, with D possibly TRBD2 on 6 matching bases. In germline, CDR1 is SQVTM, CDR2 ANQGSEA. The CDR3 consists of 14 residues. V lost 7 bases to trimming and J lost 3 bases, with 17 bases between them. The CDR3 spells CSAERELRTDTQYF. For the CDR3, the DNA is TGCAGCGCCGAACGGGAGTTGAGGACAGATACGCAGTATTTT.